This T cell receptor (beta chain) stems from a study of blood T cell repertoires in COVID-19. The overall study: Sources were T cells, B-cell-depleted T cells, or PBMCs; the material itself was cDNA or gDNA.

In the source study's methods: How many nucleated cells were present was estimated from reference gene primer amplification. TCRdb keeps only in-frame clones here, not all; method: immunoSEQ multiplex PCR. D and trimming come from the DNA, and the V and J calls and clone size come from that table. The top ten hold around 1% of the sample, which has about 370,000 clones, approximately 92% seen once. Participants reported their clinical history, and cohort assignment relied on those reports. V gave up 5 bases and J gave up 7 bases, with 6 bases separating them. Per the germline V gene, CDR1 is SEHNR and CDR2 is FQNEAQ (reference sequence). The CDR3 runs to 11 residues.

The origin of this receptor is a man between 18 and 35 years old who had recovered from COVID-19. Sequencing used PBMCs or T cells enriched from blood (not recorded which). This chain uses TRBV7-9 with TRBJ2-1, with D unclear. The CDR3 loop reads CASSLFNEQFF. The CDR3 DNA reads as TGTGCCAGCAGCCTCTTTAATGAGCAGTTCTTC. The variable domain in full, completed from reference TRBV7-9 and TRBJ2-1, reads DTGVSQNPRHKITKRGQNVTFRCDPISEHNRLYWYRQTLGQGPEFLTYFQNEAQLEKSRLLSDRFSAERPKGSFSTLEIQRTEQGDSAMYLCASSLFNEQFFGPGTRLTVL.